This record covers a single T cell receptor (beta chain). The antigen remains undetermined. CDR1 LNHDA and CDR2 SQIVND come from the germline V gene (reference sequence). The CDR3 consists of 16 residues. The J segment lost 1 base and the V segment lost 4 bases, leaving 9 bases of the junction unmatched. Bulk TCR libraries used previously described methods and listed TCR primers. Using its own MiXCR run on the PCR reads, TCRdb lists one record per CDR3 protein. Among about 320,000 distinct CDR3 sequences, 24% were seen once, and the ten largest hold 0.7% to 0.95%. The data were taken from a study of molecular identifiers for immune sequencing clone quantification. As for the study in general: With replicates, the RNA of about 21,000 or 97,000 naive CD8 cells was split five ways and four were sequenced.

Study observations and caveats: The share of molecules held by clones above 20 RNA copies was over 99% in effector cells and under 1% in naive cells.

Naive CD8 T cells, phenotype CD8+CD4-CCR7+CD45RA+, were sorted. Sequencing used naive CD8+ T cells from blood, with Jurkat cell RNA spiked in. Indicated subset: FACS-sorted CD8+CD4-CCR7+CD45RA+ naive T cells. J is TRBJ2-5 and V is TRBV19; 7 bases align to TRBD1. The clonotype comes from a human donor in good health. Some libraries in this study had Jurkat cell RNA spiked in. The CDR3 sequence: CASSTFRDRVQETQYF. CDR3 sequence (DNA): TGTGCCAGTAGTACATTCCGGGACAGAGTCCAAGAGACCCAGTACTTC.